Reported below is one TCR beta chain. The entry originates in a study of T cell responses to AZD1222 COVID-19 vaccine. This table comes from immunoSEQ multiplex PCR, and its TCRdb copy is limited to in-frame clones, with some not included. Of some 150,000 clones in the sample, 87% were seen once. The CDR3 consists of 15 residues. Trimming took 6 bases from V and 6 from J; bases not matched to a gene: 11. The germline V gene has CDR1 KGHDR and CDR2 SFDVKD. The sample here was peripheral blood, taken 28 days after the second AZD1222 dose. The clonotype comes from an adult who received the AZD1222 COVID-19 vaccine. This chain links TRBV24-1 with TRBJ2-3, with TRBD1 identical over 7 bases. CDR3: CATSQPDREPDTQYF. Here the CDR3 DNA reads TGTGCCACCAGTCAACCAGACAGGGAACCGGATACGCAGTATTTT.